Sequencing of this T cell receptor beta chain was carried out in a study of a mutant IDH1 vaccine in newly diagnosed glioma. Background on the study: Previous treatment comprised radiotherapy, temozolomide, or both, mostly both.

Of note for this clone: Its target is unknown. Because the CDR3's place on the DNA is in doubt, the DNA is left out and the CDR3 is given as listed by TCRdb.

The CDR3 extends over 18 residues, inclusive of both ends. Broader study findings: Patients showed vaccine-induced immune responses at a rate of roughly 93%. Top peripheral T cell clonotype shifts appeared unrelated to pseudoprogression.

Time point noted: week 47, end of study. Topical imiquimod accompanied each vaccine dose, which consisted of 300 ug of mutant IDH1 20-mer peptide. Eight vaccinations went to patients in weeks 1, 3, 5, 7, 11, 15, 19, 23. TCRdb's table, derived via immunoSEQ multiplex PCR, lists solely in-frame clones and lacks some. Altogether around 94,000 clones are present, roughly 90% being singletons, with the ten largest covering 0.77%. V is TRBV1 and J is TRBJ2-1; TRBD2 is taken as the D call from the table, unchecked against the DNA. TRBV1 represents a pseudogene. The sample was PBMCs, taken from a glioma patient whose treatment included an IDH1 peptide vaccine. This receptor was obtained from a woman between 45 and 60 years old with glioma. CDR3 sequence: CTSSKVASGSLTYNEQFF.